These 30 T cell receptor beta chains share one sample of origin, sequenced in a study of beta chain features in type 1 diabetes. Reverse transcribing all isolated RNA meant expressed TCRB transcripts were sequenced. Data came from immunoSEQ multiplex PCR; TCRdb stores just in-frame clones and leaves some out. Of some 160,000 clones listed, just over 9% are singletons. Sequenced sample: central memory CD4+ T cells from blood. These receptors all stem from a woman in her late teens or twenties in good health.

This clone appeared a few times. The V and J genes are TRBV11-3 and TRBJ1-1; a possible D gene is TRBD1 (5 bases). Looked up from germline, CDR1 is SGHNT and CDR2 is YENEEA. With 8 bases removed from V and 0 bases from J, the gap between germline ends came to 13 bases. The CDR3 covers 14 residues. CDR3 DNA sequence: TGTGCCAGCGCCTCCCGGGGGGTGAACACTGAAGCTTTCTTT. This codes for CASASRGVNTEAFF.

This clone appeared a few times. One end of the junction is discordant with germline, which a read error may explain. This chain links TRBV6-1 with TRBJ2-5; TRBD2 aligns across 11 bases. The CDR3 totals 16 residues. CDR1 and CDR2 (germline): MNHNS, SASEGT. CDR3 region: CAISGAQTSGTETQYF. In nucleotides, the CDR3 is TGTGCCATCAGTGGGGCCCAGACTAGCGGGACGGAGACCCAGTACTTC.

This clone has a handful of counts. The CDR3 DNA sequence: TGTGCCAGCAGCTTGGTTCGTAGTGAAGCTTTCTTT. It encodes CASSLVRSEAFF. The rearrangement uses TRBV5-6 and TRBJ1-1; D is unclear. V was cut by 0 bases and J by 7 bases, with 7 bases left in between. The length of the CDR3 is 12 residues. Germline V gene lookup returns CDR1 SGHDT and CDR2 YYEEEE. The entire variable domain, with the rest obtained from reference TRBV5-6 and TRBJ1-1, is as follows: DAGVTQSPTHLIKTRGQQVTLRCSPKSGHDTVSWYQQALGQGPQFIFQYYEEEERQRGNFPDRFSGHQFPNYSSELNVNALLLGDSALYLCASSLVRSEAFFGQGTRLTVV.

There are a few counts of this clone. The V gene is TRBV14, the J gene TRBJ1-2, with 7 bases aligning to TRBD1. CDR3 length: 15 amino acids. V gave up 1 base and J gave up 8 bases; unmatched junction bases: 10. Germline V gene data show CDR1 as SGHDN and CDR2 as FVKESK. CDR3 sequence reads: CASSQVGQIFGGYTF. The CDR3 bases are TGTGCCAGCAGCCAAGTGGGACAGATATTTGGGGGCTACACCTTC.

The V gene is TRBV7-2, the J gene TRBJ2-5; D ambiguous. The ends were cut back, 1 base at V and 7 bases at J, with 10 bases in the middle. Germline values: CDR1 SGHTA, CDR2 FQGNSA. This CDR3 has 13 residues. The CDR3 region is CASSLDTEGTQYF. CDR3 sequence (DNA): TGTGCCAGCAGCTTAGATACAGAAGGGACCCAGTACTTC.

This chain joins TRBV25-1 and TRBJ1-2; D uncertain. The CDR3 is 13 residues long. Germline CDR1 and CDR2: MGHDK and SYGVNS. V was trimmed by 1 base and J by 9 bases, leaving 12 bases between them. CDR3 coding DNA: TGTGCCAGCAGTGAATCTCAGTCGATCAGCTACACCTTC. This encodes CASSESQSISYTF.

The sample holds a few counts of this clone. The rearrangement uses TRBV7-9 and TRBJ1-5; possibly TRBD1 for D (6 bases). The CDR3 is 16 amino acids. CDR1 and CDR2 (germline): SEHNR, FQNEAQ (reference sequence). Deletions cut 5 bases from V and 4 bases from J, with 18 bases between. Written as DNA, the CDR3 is TGTGCCAGCAGCCCCGGGGCAGGGGCCCAGAATCAGCCCCAGCATTTT. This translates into CASSPGAGAQNQPQHF.

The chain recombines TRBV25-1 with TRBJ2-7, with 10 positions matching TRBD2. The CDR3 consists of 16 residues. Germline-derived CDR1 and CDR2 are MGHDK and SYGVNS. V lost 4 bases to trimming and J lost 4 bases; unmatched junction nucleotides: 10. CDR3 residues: CASSGTSGNGLYEQYF. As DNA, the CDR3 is TGTGCCAGCAGTGGAACTAGCGGGAATGGTCTTTACGAGCAGTACTTC.

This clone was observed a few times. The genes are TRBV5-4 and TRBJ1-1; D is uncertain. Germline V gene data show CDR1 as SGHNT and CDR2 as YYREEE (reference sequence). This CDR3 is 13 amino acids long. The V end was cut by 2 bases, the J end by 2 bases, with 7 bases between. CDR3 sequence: CASSFGRNTEAFF. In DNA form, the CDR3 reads TGTGCCAGCAGCTTTGGGCGCAACACTGAAGCTTTCTTT.

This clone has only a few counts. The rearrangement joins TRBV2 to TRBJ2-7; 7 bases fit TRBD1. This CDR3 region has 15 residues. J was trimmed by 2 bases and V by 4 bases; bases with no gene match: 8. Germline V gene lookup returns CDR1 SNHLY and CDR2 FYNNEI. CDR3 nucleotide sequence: TGTGCCAGCAGTGTTATTGAGGGACAGCCCTACGAGCAGTACTTC. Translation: CASSVIEGQPYEQYF.

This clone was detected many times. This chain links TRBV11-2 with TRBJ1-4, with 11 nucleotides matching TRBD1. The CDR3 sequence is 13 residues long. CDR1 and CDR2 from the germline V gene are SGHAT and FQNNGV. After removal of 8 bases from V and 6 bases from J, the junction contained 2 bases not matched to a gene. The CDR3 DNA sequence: TGTGCCAGCCGGGGACAGGGGGATGAAAAACTGTTTTTT. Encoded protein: CASRGQGDEKLFF. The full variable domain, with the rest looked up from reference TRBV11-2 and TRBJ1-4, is EAGVAQSPRYKIIEKRQSVAFWCNPISGHATLYWYQQILGQGPKLLIQFQNNGVVDDSQLPKDRFSAERLKGVDSTLKIQPAKLEDSAVYLCASRGQGDEKLFFGSGTQLSVL.

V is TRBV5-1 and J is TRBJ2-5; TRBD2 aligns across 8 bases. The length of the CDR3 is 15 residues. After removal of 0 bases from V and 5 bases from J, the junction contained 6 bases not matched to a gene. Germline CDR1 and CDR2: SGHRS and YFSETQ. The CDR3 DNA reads TGCGCCAGCAGCTTGGCCGGACTAGCTATGGAGACCCAGTACTTC. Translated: CASSLAGLAMETQYF.

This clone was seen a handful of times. The CDR3 is CASSLALAEGETQYF. CDR3 sequence (DNA): TGCGCCAGCAGCTTGGCACTAGCGGAGGGAGAGACCCAGTACTTC. The chain links TRBV5-1 to TRBJ2-5; 8 bases fit TRBD2. CDR1 and CDR2 (germline): SGHRS, YFSETQ. V was pared by 0 bases and J by 4 bases, with 5 bases of the junction left unmatched. The CDR3 sequence is 15 residues long.

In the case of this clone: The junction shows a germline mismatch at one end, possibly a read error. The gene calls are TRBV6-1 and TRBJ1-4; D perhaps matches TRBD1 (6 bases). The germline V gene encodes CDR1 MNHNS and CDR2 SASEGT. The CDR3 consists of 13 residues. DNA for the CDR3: TGTGCCAGCACCGGAGCCCGGGGGGCCATATACGTTTTT. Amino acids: CASTGARGAIYVF.

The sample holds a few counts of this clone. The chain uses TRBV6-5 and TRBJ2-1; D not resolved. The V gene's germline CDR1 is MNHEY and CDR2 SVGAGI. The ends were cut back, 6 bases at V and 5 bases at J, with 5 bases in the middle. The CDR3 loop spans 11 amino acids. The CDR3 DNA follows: TGTGCCAGCAGGAGCAACAATGAGCAGTTCTTC. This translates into CASRSNNEQFF.

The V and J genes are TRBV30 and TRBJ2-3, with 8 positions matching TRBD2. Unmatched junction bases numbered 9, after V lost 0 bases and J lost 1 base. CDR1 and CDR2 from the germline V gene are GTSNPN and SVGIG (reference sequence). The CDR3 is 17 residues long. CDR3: CAWSVLVGGGGTDTQYF. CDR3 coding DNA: TGTGCCTGGAGTGTACTGGTCGGGGGGGGCGGCACAGATACGCAGTATTTT.

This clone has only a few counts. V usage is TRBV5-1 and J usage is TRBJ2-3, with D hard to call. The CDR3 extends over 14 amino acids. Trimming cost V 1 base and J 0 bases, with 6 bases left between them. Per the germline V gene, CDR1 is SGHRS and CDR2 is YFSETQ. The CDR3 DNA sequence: TGCGCCAGCAGCTTGCGCGTGAGCACAGATACGCAGTATTTT. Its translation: CASSLRVSTDTQYF.

The CDR3 DNA reads as TGTGCCAGCAGCGACCCGGGACAGGGCTTCGAGCAGTACTTC. Protein product: CASSDPGQGFEQYF. The rearrangement uses TRBV5-6 and TRBJ2-7, with 9 bases lining up with TRBD1. This CDR3 is built from 14 residues. Germline values: CDR1 SGHDT, CDR2 YYEEEE. With 4 bases clipped from V and 6 bases from J, the junction kept 8 bases outside the gene matches.

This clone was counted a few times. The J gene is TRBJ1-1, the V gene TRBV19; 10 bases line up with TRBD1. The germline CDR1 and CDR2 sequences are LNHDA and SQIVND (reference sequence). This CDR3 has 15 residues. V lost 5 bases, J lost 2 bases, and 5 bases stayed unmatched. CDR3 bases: TGTGCCAGTAGTGCCAGACAGGGGGCAAACACTGAAGCTTTCTTT. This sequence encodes CASSARQGANTEAFF.

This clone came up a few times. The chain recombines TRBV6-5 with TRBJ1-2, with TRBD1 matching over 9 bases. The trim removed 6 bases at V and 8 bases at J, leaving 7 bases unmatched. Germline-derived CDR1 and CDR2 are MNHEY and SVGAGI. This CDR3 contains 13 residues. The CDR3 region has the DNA TGTGCCAGCAGAAACCGGGACAGGGACGGCTACACCTTC. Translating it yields CASRNRDRDGYTF.

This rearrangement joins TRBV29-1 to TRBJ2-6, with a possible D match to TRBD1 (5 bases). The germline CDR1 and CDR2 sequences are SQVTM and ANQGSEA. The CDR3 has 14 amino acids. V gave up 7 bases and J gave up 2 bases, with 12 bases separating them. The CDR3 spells CSALDRAGANVLTF. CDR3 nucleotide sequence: TGCAGCGCCCTAGACAGAGCTGGGGCCAACGTCCTGACTTTC.

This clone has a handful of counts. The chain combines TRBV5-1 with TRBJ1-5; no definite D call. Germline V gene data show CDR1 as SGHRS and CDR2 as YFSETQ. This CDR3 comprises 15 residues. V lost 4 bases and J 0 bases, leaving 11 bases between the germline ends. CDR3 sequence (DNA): TGCGCCAGCAGCCCTGGGCCTAATAGCAATCAGCCCCAGCATTTT. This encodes CASSPGPNSNQPQHF.

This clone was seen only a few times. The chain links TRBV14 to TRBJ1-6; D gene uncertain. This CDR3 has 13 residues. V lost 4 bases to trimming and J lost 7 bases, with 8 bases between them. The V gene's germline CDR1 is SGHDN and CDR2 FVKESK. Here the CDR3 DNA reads TGTGCCAGCAGCCCTAGACTGAATTCACCCCTCCACTTT. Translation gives CASSPRLNSPLHF.

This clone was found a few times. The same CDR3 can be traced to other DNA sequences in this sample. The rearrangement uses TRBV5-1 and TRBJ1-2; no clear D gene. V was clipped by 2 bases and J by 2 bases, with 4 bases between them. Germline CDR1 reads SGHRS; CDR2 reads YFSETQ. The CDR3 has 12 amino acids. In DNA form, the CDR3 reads TGCGCCAGCAGCTTTAGCAACTATGGCTACACCTTC. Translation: CASSFSNYGYTF. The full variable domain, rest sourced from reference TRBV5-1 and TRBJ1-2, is KAGVTQTPRYLIKTRGQQVTLSCSPISGHRSVSWYQQTPGQGLQFLFEYFSETQRNKGNFPGRFSGRQFSNSRSEMNVSTLELGDSALYLCASSFSNYGYTFGSGTRLTVV.

CDR3 sequence (DNA): TGCAGTGGGGAGGGGAGTCATGGCTACACCTTC. It translates to CSGEGSHGYTF. The chain joins TRBV20-1 to TRBJ1-2, with a possible D match to TRBD1 (5 bases). Trimming pared 7 bases from V and 6 bases from J, leaving 12 bases between. The CDR3 is 11 residues long. The germline gives CDR1 DFQATT, CDR2 SNEGSKA (reference sequence).

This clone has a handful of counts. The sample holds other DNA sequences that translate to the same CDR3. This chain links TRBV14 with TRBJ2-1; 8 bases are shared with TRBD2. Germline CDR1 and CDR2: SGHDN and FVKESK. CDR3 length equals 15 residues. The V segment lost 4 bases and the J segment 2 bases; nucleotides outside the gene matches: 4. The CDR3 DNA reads TGTGCCAGCAGCCGCGGGGGGCTACCCTACAATGAGCAGTTCTTC. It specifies CASSRGGLPYNEQFF.

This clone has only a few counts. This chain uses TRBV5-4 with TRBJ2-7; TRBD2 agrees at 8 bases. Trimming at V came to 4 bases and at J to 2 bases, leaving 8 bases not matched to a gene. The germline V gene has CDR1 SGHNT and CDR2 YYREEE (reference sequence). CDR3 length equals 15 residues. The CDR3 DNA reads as TGTGCCAGCAGCCCCGGAGCGGGAGAGACCTACGAGCAGTACTTC. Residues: CASSPGAGETYEQYF.

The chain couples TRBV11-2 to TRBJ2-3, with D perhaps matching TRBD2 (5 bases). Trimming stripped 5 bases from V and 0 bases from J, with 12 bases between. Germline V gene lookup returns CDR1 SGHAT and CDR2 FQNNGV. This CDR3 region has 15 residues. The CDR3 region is CASSPSGTSTDTQYF. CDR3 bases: TGTGCCAGCAGCCCAAGCGGTACTAGCACAGATACGCAGTATTTT.

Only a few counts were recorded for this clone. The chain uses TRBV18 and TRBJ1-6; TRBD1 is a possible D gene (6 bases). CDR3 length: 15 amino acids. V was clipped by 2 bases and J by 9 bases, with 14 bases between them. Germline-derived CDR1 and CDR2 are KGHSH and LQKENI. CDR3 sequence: CASSPMETGTSPLHF. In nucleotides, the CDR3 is TGTGCCAGCTCACCAATGGAGACAGGAACTTCACCCCTCCACTTT. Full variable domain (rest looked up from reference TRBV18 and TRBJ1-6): NAGVMQNPRHLVRRRGQEARLRCSPMKGHSHVYWYRQLPEEGLKFMVYLQKENIIDESGMPKERFSAEFPKEGPSILRIQQVVRGDSAAYFCASSPMETGTSPLHFGNGTRLTVT.

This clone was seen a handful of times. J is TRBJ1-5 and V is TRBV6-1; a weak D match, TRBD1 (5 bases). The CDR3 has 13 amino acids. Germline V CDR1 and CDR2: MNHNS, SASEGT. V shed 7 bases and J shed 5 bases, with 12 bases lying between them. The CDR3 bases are TGTGCCAGCATAGACAGATCAGATCAGCCCCAGCATTTT. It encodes CASIDRSDQPQHF.